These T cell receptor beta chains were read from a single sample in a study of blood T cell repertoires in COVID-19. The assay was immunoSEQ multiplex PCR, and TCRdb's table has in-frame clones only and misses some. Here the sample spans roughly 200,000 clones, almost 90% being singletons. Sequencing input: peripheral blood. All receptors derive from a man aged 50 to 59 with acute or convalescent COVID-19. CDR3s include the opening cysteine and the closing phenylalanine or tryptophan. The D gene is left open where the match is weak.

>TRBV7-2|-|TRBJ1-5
TGTGCCAGCAGTCGCTGGGACAAGGGGAATCAGCCCCAGCATTTT
CASSRWDKGNQPQHF
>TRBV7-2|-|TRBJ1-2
TGTGCCAGCAGCCCCTCGACAGTCAACTATGGCTACACCTTC
CASSPSTVNYGYTF
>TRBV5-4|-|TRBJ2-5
TGTGCCAGCAGCCCGGGGGAGTTGCGGCAAGAGACCCAGTACTTC
CASSPGELRQETQYF
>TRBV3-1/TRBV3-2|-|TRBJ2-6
TGTGCCAGCAGCATGGGAACAGGCTCTGGGGCCAACGTCCTGACTTTC
CASSMGTGSGANVLTF
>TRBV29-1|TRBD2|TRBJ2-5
TGCAGCGTTGAAGATCGGATAGCGGGGTATTCGACGTTAGCCTTGAGGCAAGAGACCCAGTACTTC
CSVEDRIAGYSTLALRQETQYF
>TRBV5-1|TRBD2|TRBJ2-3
TGCGCCAGCAGCCCCGGGGCTAGCGGGGATAGCACAGATACGCAGTATTTT
CASSPGASGDSTDTQYF
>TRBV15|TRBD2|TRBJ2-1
TGTGCCACCAGCAGAGGCGGACTAGCGGGGGGGCCTAGAAGTGTCGAGCAGTTCTTC
CATSRGGLAGGPRSVEQFF
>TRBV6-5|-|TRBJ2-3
TGTGCCAGCACGAGTAGCCGTGGCACAGATACGCAGTATTTT
CASTSSRGTDTQYF
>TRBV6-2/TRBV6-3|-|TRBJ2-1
TGTGCCAGCAGTTACTCCCGGACTACCTACAATGAGCAGTTCTTC
CASSYSRTTYNEQFF
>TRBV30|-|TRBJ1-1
TGTGCCTACAGCAAGCAGAACACTGAAGCTTTCTTT
CAYSKQNTEAFF
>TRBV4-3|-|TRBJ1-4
TGCGCCAGCAGCCAAGTTCCCCTAACTAATGAAAAACTGTTTTTT
CASSQVPLTNEKLFF
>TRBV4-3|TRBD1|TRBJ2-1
TGCGCCAGCAGCCCACTCCCCGGGACAGCACACAATGAGCAGTTCTTC
CASSPLPGTAHNEQFF
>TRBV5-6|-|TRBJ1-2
TGTGCCAGCAGCTTGTCTACAGGAGATATTCCAATTAACTATGGCTACACCTTC
CASSLSTGDIPINYGYTF
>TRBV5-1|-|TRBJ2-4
TGCGCCAGCCGCGCCCAACCGACCAAAAACATTCAGTACTTC
CASRAQPTKNIQYF
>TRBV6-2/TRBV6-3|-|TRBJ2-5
TGTGCCAGCAGTCGCCAGAGGAGGGGGGGCCTTGTGGAGACCCAGTACTTC
CASSRQRRGGLVETQYF
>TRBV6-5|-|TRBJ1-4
TGTGCCAGCAGTTACTCGCAGGGGTCTAATGAAAAACTGTTTTTT
CASSYSQGSNEKLFF
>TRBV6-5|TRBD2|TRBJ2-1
TGTGCCAGCAGCACGCTTTCTAGCGGAAACTATGAGCAGTTCTTC
CASSTLSSGNYEQFF
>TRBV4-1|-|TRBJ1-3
TGCGCCTCTTCACAGGGACCTGGAAACACCATATATTTT
CASSQGPGNTIYF
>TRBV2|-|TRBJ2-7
TGTGCCAGCAGTCACGGGGGAAGCTCCTACGAGCAGTACTTC
CASSHGGSSYEQYF
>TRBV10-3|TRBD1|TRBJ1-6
TGTGCCACCGAGGGACAGGGGAATTCACCCCTCCACTTT
CATEGQGNSPLHF